The T cell receptor beta chain under discussion was sequenced for a study of identical twins' blood T cells. Each CDR3 protein gets one entry after TCRdb re-called the 5' RACE reads with MiXCR. Here the sample spans hundreds of thousands of distinct CDR3 sequences, over 25% being singletons. Trimming removed 5 bases at V and 2 bases at J, with 5 bases between. The length of the CDR3 is 12 residues. Per the germline V gene, CDR1 is SGHRS and CDR2 is YFSETQ. The gene calls are TRBV5-1 and TRBJ2-1; D not resolved. The sequence came from a woman between 18 and 55 years old in good health. Sequencing used PBMCs. The CDR3 DNA reads TGCGCCAGCAGACGAACCTACAATGAGCAGTTCTTC. Translated: CASRRTYNEQFF. Supplemented by reference TRBV5-1 and TRBJ2-1, the full variable domain reads KAGVTQTPRYLIKTRGQQVTLSCSPISGHRSVSWYQQTPGQGLQFLFEYFSETQRNKGNFPGRFSGRQFSNSRSEMNVSTLELGDSALYLCASRRTYNEQFFGPGTRLTVL.